This T cell receptor beta chain was documented in a study of blood T cell repertoires in COVID-19. The wider study: Acute and convalescent COVID-19 samples came from the United States, Italy and Spain.

This CDR3 spans 14 amino acids. Germline assignment: CDR1 SGHRS and CDR2 YFSETQ. V lost 0 bases to trimming and J lost 5 bases, with 9 bases between them. Repertoires were generated with immunoSEQ multiplex PCR, while TCRdb's copy carries only in-frame clones and drops some. Of some 310,000 clones in the sample, roughly 90% were seen once. This TCR came from a woman aged 25-40 years with COVID-19, enrolled during active disease. Specimen: peripheral blood. The V gene is TRBV5-1, the J gene TRBJ2-1; D call uncertain. The CDR3 protein is CASSLGQDHNEQFF. CDR3 nucleotide sequence: TGCGCCAGCAGCTTGGGCCAGGATCACAATGAGCAGTTCTTC.